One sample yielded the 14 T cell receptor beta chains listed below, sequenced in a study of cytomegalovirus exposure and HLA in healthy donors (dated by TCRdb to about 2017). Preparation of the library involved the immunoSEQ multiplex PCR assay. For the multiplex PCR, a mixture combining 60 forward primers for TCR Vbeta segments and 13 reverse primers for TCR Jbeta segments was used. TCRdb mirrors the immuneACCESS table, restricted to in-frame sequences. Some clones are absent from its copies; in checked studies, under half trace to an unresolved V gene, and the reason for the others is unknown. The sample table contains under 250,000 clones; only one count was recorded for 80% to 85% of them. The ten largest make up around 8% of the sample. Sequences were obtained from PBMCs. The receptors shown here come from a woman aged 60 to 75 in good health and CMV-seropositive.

The CDR3 spells CASSPGPGGQNYGYTF. In DNA, the CDR3 is TGTGCCAGCAGCCCCGGTCCAGGGGGCCAAAACTATGGCTACACCTTC. The chain carries TRBV7-9 and TRBJ1-2, with TRBD1 matching over 8 bases. This CDR3 comprises 16 residues. The ends lost 5 bases at V and 2 bases at J; junction bases unmatched: 10. Germline lookup yields CDR1 SEHNR and CDR2 FQNEAQ (reference sequence).

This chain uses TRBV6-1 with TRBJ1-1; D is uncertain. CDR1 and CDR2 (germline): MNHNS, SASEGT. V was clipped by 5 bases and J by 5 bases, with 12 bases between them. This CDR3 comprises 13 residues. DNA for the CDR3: TGTGCCAGCAGTCTCCCCGGGAGAACTGAAGCTTTCTTT. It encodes CASSLPGRTEAFF.

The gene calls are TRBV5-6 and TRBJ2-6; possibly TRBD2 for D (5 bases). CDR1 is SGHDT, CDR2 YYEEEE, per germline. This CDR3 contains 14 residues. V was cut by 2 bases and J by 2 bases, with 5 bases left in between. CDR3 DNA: TGTGCCAGCAGCTTACTAGCTGGGGCCAACGTCCTGACTTTC. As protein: CASSLLAGANVLTF.

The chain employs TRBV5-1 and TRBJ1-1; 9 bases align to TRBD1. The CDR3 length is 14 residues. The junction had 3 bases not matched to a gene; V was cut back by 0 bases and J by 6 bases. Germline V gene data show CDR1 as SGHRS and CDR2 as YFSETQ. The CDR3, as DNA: TGCGCCAGCAGCTTGGGGGACAGGGTGCCTGAAGCTTTCTTT. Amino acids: CASSLGDRVPEAFF.

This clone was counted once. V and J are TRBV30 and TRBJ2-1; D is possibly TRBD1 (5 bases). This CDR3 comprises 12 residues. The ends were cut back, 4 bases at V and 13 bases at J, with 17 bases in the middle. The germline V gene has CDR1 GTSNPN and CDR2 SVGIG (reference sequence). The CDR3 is CAWTNSRERQFF. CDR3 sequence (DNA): TGTGCCTGGACCAATAGCAGGGAACGACAGTTCTTC.

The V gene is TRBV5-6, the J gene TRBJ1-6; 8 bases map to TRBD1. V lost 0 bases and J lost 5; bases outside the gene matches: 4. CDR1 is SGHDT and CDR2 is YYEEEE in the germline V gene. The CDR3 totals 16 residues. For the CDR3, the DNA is TGTGCCAGCAGCTTGGGGGCAGGGGGCCATAATTCACCCCTCCACTTT. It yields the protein CASSLGAGGHNSPLHF.

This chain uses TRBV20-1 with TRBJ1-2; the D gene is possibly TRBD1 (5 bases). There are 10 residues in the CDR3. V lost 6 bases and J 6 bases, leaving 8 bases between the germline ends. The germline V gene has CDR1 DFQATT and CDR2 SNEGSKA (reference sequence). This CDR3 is CSAQGNGYTF. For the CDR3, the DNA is TGCAGTGCCCAGGGTAATGGCTACACCTTC.

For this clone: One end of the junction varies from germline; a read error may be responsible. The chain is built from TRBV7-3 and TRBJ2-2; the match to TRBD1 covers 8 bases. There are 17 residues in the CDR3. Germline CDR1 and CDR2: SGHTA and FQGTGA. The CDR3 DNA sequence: TGTGCCAGCAGTTCATCATCCCAGGGGGCGAAGACCGGGGAGCTGTTTTTT. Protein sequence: CASSSSSQGAKTGELFF.

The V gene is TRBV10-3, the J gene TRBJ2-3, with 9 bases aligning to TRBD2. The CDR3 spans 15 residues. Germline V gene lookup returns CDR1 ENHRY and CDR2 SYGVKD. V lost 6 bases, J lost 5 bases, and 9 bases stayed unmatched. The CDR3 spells CAISPPAGGRDTQYF. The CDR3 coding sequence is TGTGCCATCAGCCCACCAGCGGGAGGAAGAGATACGCAGTATTTT.

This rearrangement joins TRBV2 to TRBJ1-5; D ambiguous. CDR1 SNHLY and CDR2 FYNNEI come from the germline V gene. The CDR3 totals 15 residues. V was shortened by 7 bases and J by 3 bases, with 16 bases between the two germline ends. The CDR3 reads CASNMASAPNQPQHF. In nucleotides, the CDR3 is TGTGCCAGCAACATGGCCAGTGCCCCCAATCAGCCCCAGCATTTT.

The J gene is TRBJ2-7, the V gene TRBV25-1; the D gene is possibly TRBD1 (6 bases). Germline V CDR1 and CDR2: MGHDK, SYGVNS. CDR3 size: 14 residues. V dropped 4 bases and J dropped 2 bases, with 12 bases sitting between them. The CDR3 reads CASSAYRAPYEQYF. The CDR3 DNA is TGTGCCAGCAGTGCCTACAGGGCACCCTACGAGCAGTACTTC.

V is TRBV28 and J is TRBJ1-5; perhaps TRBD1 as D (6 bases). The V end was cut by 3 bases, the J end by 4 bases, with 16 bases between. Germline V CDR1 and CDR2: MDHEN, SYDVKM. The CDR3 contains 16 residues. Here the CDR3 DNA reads TGTGCCAGCAGTTTCCTGACAGGCAAAAGAAATCAGCCCCAGCATTTT. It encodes CASSFLTGKRNQPQHF.

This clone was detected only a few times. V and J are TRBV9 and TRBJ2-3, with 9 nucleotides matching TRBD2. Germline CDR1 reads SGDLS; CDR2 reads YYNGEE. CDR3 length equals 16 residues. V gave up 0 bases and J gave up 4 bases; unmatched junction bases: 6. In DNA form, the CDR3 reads TGTGCCAGCAGCGTAGTTAGCGGGAGACGTGCAGATACGCAGTATTTT. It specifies CASSVVSGRRADTQYF.

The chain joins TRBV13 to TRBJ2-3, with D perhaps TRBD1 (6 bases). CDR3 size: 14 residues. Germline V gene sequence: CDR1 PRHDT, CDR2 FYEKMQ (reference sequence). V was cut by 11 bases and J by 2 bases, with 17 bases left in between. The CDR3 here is CACDQGQITDTQYF. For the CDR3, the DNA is TGTGCCTGTGACCAGGGGCAAATCACAGATACGCAGTATTTT.